Listed here are 19 T cell receptor beta chains from one sample, sequenced in a study of T-cell memory formation after mild COVID-19. TCRdb analysed the 5' RACE reads with MiXCR anew, one entry per CDR3 protein. The repertoire holds roughly 200,000 distinct CDR3 sequences, with 20% to 25% as singletons. Sample: PBMCs or a T cell subset sorted from them (not recorded which). The receptors were gathered from an adult woman who had mild COVID-19 (a few samples of this study predate the infection). Cell type and time point are not known.

This clonotype was recorded a few times. The rearrangement links TRBV19 to TRBJ2-5; D possibly matches TRBD1 or TRBD2 (5 bases each). CDR3 size: 16 residues. Germline V lookup: CDR1 LNHDA, CDR2 SQIVND (reference sequence). The V end lost 4 bases, the J end lost 5 bases, and 20 bases lay between the germline ends. CDR3 loop: CASSTSGPREGETQYF. CDR3 sequence (DNA): TGTGCCAGTAGTACATCGGGACCTAGAGAGGGCGAGACCCAGTACTTC.

This clonotype turned up a few times. This rearrangement joins TRBV7-2 to TRBJ1-1; 7 positions match TRBD1. The germline V gene encodes CDR1 SGHTA and CDR2 FQGNSA. The V gene end was trimmed by 4 bases and the J gene end by 7 bases; junction bases not matched to a gene: 6. This CDR3 is 13 amino acids long. CDR3 in DNA: TGTGCCAGCAGCTGGACAGGTACGGATGAAGCTTTCTTT. This encodes CASSWTGTDEAFF.

This chain joins TRBV7-8 and TRBJ2-7; D not certain. Between the trimmed V and J ends, which lost 5 bases and 2 bases, there was a span of 19 bases. The CDR3 has 16 residues. From germline, CDR1 is SGHVS and CDR2 FQNEAQ. The CDR3 DNA sequence: TGTGCCAGCAGCCCGCCTCCCCAAGATGTGGCCTACGAGCAGTACTTC. Its translation: CASSPPPQDVAYEQYF.

In DNA, the CDR3 is TGTGCCAGCAGCAACAGGGGGGAAACCACAGATACGCAGTATTTT. Protein sequence: CASSNRGETTDTQYF. The rearrangement links TRBV9 to TRBJ2-3, with TRBD1 identical over 8 bases. CDR1 is SGDLS, CDR2 YYNGEE, per germline. The CDR3 contains 15 residues. Germline trimming cut 4 bases from V and 2 bases from J; bases unmatched to any gene: 6.

This clonotype was seen only a few times. The J gene is TRBJ1-6, the V gene TRBV2; the D gene is possibly TRBD1 (5 bases). Germline V gene data show CDR1 as SNHLY and CDR2 as FYNNEI. The V and J ends lost 3 bases and 7 bases respectively, with 13 bases between them. The length of the CDR3 is 15 residues. The CDR3 DNA is TGTGCCAGCAGTGACTACAGGTCGACGAATTCACCCCTCCACTTT. Translated: CASSDYRSTNSPLHF.

V is TRBV9 and J is TRBJ1-1, with D possibly matching TRBD1 (6 bases). V lost 3 bases to trimming and J lost 4 bases, with 19 bases between them. The CDR3 extends over 16 amino acids. Germline V CDR1 and CDR2: SGDLS, YYNGEE. The CDR3 DNA reads TGTGCCAGCAGCGACTTCACTGGGGGCGCGGGCACTGAAGCTTTCTTT. Protein product: CASSDFTGGAGTEAFF.

This clonotype has more than one count but fewer than ten. The rearrangement links TRBV29-1 to TRBJ2-3, with 9 bases that match TRBD2. CDR1 and CDR2 (germline): SQVTM, ANQGSEA. The CDR3 contains 16 residues. V lost 6 bases to trimming and J lost 4 bases; unmatched junction nucleotides: 14. CDR3 residues: CSVPTPSGEQADTQYF. Here the CDR3 DNA reads TGCAGCGTACCCACACCTAGCGGGGAACAAGCAGATACGCAGTATTTT.

This clonotype appeared many times. This sequence joins TRBV6-2 or TRBV6-3 and TRBJ2-7, with 7 bases identical to TRBD1. CDR1 is MNHEY, CDR2 SVGEGT, per germline. V shed 2 bases and J 3 bases; nucleotides not matched to a gene: 16. The CDR3 covers 18 residues. The CDR3 here is CASSYKRQGGSPYYEQYF. As DNA, the CDR3 is TGTGCCAGCAGTTACAAGAGACAAGGGGGCTCCCCCTACTACGAGCAGTACTTC.

V gene TRBV7-8 combines with J gene TRBJ2-7, with TRBD1 matching 9 bases. Germline assignment: CDR1 SGHVS and CDR2 FQNEAQ. V was clipped by 4 bases and J by 4 bases; unmatched bases: 8. The CDR3 contains 15 residues. The CDR3 coding sequence is TGTGCCAGCAGCTCGCCGGGACAGGGAAGGTACGAGCAGTACTTC. Translating gives CASSSPGQGRYEQYF.

There are a few counts of this clonotype. The V call is TRBV15, the J call TRBJ2-1; 11 positions agree with TRBD1. CDR1 and CDR2 (germline): LNHNV, YYDKDF (reference sequence). The V segment lost 7 bases and the J segment 3 bases; nucleotides outside the gene matches: 2. The CDR3 is 14 amino acids. The CDR3 reads CATIGTGGYNEQFF. CDR3 coding DNA: TGTGCCACCATCGGGACAGGGGGCTACAATGAGCAGTTCTTC.

The chain joins TRBV4-2 to TRBJ2-7; no clear D. The length of the CDR3 is 14 residues. Germline V gene sequence: CDR1 LGHNA, CDR2 YNFKEQ. V was shortened by 5 bases and J by 0 bases, with 11 bases between the two germline ends. The CDR3 loop reads CASSYQQSSYEQYF. The CDR3 DNA sequence: TGTGCCAGCAGCTATCAACAGAGCTCCTACGAGCAGTACTTC.

V is TRBV7-9 and J is TRBJ1-2; 8 positions agree with TRBD1. Germline V CDR1 and CDR2: SEHNR, FQNEAQ (reference sequence). The CDR3 loop spans 15 amino acids. With V trimmed by 1 base and J by 4 bases, 5 bases remained unmatched. The CDR3: CASSLGTGSFYGYTF. DNA for the CDR3: TGTGCCAGCAGCTTAGGGACAGGGAGTTTCTATGGCTACACCTTC.

This chain links TRBV29-1 with TRBJ1-1; D possibly corresponds to TRBD1 (5 bases). V was pared by 3 bases and J by 4 bases, with 6 bases between. Germline V gene sequence: CDR1 SQVTM, CDR2 ANQGSEA. The CDR3 totals 11 residues. For the CDR3, the DNA is TGCAGCGTTGAGGGGGGCACTGAAGCTTTCTTT. Translating it yields CSVEGGTEAFF.

The chain combines TRBV2 with TRBJ2-2, with 7 bases lining up with TRBD1. The V gene end was trimmed by 8 bases and the J gene end by 8 bases; junction bases not matched to a gene: 17. Per germline, CDR1 SNHLY and CDR2 FYNNEI. The CDR3 extends over 16 amino acids. CDR3 in DNA: TGTGCCAGCTCCTACGAAATTGACAGGGTAGCAGGGGAGCTGTTTTTT. This translates into CASSYEIDRVAGELFF. Filled out from reference TRBV2 and TRBJ2-2, the complete variable domain reads EPEVTQTPSHQVTQMGQEVILRCVPISNHLYFYWYRQILGQKVEFLVSFYNNEISEKSEIFDDQFSVERPDGSNFTLKIRSTKLEDSAMYFCASSYEIDRVAGELFFGEGSRLTVL.

This clonotype was found a few times. J is TRBJ2-5 and V is TRBV3-1; D gene unclear. The CDR3 is made up of 17 amino acids. CDR1 is LGHDT, CDR2 YNNKEL, per germline (reference sequence). V was trimmed by 0 bases and J by 3 bases, leaving 17 bases between them. The CDR3 DNA sequence: TGTGCCAGCAGCCAAGATTGGACCCCTGAAGTCGAAGAGACCCAGTACTTC. Translated: CASSQDWTPEVEETQYF.

This sequence joins TRBV9 and TRBJ1-2, with D unresolved. CDR1 and CDR2 from the germline V gene are SGDLS and YYNGEE. V lost 6 bases, J lost 4 bases, and 19 bases lay in between. The CDR3 is made up of 15 amino acids. CDR3 DNA: TGTGCCAGCACACCAGGAGGAGGGTCCAGCTATGGCTACACCTTC. Protein: CASTPGGGSSYGYTF.

The chain couples TRBV6-5 to TRBJ2-7; 9 bases align to TRBD2. Germline CDR1 is MNHEY and CDR2 is SVGAGI. This CDR3 contains 15 residues. The V segment lost 3 bases and the J segment 0 bases; nucleotides outside the gene matches: 3. CDR3 in amino acids: CASSYSGSSSYEQYF. The CDR3 DNA reads as TGTGCCAGCAGTTATAGCGGGAGCAGCTCCTACGAGCAGTACTTC.

The chain uses TRBV9 and TRBJ1-2, with 9 bases lining up with TRBD1. Germline loops: CDR1 SGDLS, CDR2 YYNGEE. This CDR3 has 16 residues. J lost 0 bases, V lost 3 bases, and 6 bases had no gene match. CDR3 sequence reads: CASSGGQGLANYGYTF. Here the CDR3 DNA reads TGTGCCAGCAGCGGTGGACAGGGGCTAGCTAACTATGGCTACACCTTC.

This chain joins TRBV15 and TRBJ2-7; tentatively, D is TRBD2 (6 bases). The CDR3 consists of 14 residues. V lost 1 base and J 1 base, leaving 8 bases between the germline ends. Germline values: CDR1 LNHNV, CDR2 YYDKDF (reference sequence). For the CDR3, the DNA is TGTGCCACCAGCAGAGTGGGGGGTTCCTACGAGCAGTACTTC. This gives the protein CATSRVGGSYEQYF.